The clone carrying this TCR beta chain was found a few times. Its specificity is not known. The data were obtained in a study of cytomegalovirus exposure and HLA in healthy donors. The PCR made use of 60 Vbeta and 13 Jbeta primers. This table comes from immunoSEQ multiplex PCR, and its TCRdb copy is limited to in-frame clones, with some not included. The sample carries 150,000 to 200,000 clones, roughly 79% recorded once. CDR1 and CDR2 from the germline V gene are SGDLS and YYNGEE. The V end lost 1 base, the J end lost 3 bases, and 7 bases lay between the germline ends. The CDR3 totals 13 residues. Overall study results and limits: Later analysis suggested links between common viral pathogens and several top significant clusters. Sequencing likely caused a cluster of highly shared sequence variants. HLA restriction was apparent for most CMV-associated TCR beta chains in a later analysis.

Though probably carrying unrecorded immune exposures, donors were nominally healthy at sampling. The sequenced sample was PBMCs. The sequence was obtained from a woman between 45 and 60 years old in good health and CMV-seropositive. This chain uses TRBV9 with TRBJ1-1; perhaps TRBD1 as D (5 bases). The CDR3 DNA reads as TGTGCCAGCAGCGTAAAAGGGGACACTGAAGCTTTCTTT. Its translation: CASSVKGDTEAFF. Full variable domain (rest looked up from reference TRBV9 and TRBJ1-1): DSGVTQTPKHLITATGQRVTLRCSPRSGDLSVYWYQQSLDQGLQFLIQYYNGEERAKGNILERFSAQQFPDLHSELNLSSLELGDSALYFCASSVKGDTEAFFGQGTRLTVV.